This TCR beta chain appears in the sequencing data of a study of shared clonotypes between healthy human individuals. Study-wide findings and caveats: Only a few donors were included, so the genetic and exposure-history diversity represented was limited.

The CDR3 totals 13 residues. The V gene lost 3 bases and the J gene lost 5 bases, with 8 bases spanning the gap. Germline assignment: CDR1 SGHRS and CDR2 YFSETQ. The assay ran at deep level. Data came from immunoSEQ multiplex PCR; TCRdb stores just in-frame clones and leaves some out. There are a few million clones in the sample; approximately 95% occur only once, and about 0.39% lies in the top ten. Regarding this clone: The antigen remains unidentified. Other DNA variants within this sample encode the same CDR3.

J is TRBJ2-2 and V is TRBV5-1; a possible D gene is TRBD1 (6 bases). The source of this sequence is a man aged 18 to 29 in good health. Some clones in this sample may be carry-over from other donors' samples. The sequenced sample consisted of naive CD4+ T cells from PBMCs. Subset: CD45RA+ positively selected. The chain's CDR3 is CASSWQGTGELFF. The CDR3 region has the DNA TGCGCCAGCAGCTGGCAGGGGACCGGGGAGCTGTTTTTT.